A single sample is the source of the 29 T cell receptor beta chains below, sequenced in a study of T cell responses to AZD1222 COVID-19 vaccine. Clones were sequenced by immunoSEQ multiplex PCR, and TCRdb holds only the in-frame ones, with some missing. The sample has 150,000 to 200,000 clones; over 90% are singletons. Sequencing was performed on peripheral blood, taken on day 0 of AZD1222 vaccination. The receptors derive from an adult in good health.

The J gene is TRBJ2-2, the V gene TRBV2, with TRBD2 matching 8 bases. The V and J ends lost 3 bases and 5 bases, in that order; junction bases with no gene match: 14. The germline V gene has CDR1 SNHLY and CDR2 FYNNEI. CDR3 length: 18 residues. The CDR3 nucleotides read TGTGCCAGCAGTGACGGTAGCGGGGCTCGAGGCGGGACCGGGGAGCTGTTTTTT. This encodes CASSDGSGARGGTGELFF.

The chain recombines TRBV6-5 with TRBJ1-2; D perhaps matches TRBD1 (6 bases). The length of the CDR3 is 13 residues. The V gene's germline CDR1 is MNHEY and CDR2 SVGAGI. Trimming took off 2 bases at V and 8 bases at J, with 12 bases between the two ends. DNA for the CDR3: TGTGCCAGCAGTTACGGGGGGCTCAACGGCTACACCTTC. Translated: CASSYGGLNGYTF.

This chain joins TRBV4-1 and TRBJ1-1; D gene ambiguous. The CDR3 loop spans 12 amino acids. The germline CDR1 and CDR2 sequences are MGHRA and YSYEKL. V gave up 4 bases and J gave up 5 bases, with 8 bases separating them. CDR3 nucleotide sequence: TGCGCCAGCAGCCCTCCCAGTACTGAAGCTTTCTTT. This codes for CASSPPSTEAFF.

This chain connects TRBV19 to TRBJ2-2, with 9 bases aligning to TRBD1. The V and J ends lost 5 bases and 6 bases, in that order; junction bases with no gene match: 7. The CDR3 covers 15 residues. CDR1 and CDR2 from the germline V gene are LNHDA and SQIVND (reference sequence). CDR3 in DNA: TGTGCCAGTAGTTTTACAGGGGGCGCGGCCGGGGAGCTGTTTTTT. Translated, it gives CASSFTGGAAGELFF.

The chain is built from TRBV5-1 and TRBJ1-4, with D unclear. Germline loops: CDR1 SGHRS, CDR2 YFSETQ. V was clipped by 4 bases and J by 5 bases, with 9 bases between them. This CDR3 contains 13 residues. The chain's CDR3 is CASSPGGNEKLFF. CDR3 nucleotides: TGCGCCAGCAGCCCGGGAGGCAATGAAAAACTGTTTTTT.

The chain uses TRBV12-3 or TRBV12-4 and TRBJ1-1; the D gene is possibly TRBD1 (5 bases). Trimming stripped 6 bases from V and 7 bases from J, with 15 bases between. There are 13 residues in the CDR3. The CDR3 loop is CASSSLGAGEAFF. DNA of the CDR3: TGTGCCAGCAGCTCGCTAGGGGCTGGTGAAGCTTTCTTT.

V usage is TRBV21-1 and J usage is TRBJ2-7. TRBV21-1 is a pseudogene. The CDR3 is 15 residues long. The CDR3 DNA is TGTGCCAGCAGCAAAGTTTGGGATTCCTCCTACGAGCAGTACTTC. Encoded protein: CASSKVWDSSYEQYF.

This chain links TRBV2 with TRBJ1-2; D unclear. This CDR3 is 13 amino acids long. The V and J ends lost 4 bases and 8 bases respectively, with 14 bases between them. The V gene's germline CDR1 is SNHLY and CDR2 FYNNEI. This chain's CDR3 is CASSVWEKEGYTF. In nucleotides, the CDR3 is TGTGCCAGCAGTGTCTGGGAGAAGGAGGGCTACACCTTC.

The chain links TRBV18 to TRBJ1-5; 8 nucleotides match TRBD1. The germline V gene has CDR1 KGHSH and CDR2 LQKENI. This CDR3 spans 14 amino acids. V trimming: 3 bases; J trimming: 3 bases; junction bases outside the gene matches: 1. CDR3: CASSPTGDNQPQHF. The CDR3 DNA follows: TGTGCCAGCTCACCGACAGGGGACAATCAGCCCCAGCATTTT.

The rearrangement uses TRBV7-9 and TRBJ1-2, with TRBD1 matching over 8 bases. J lost 6 bases, V lost 2 bases, and 5 bases had no gene match. Germline loops: CDR1 SEHNR, CDR2 FQNEAQ (reference sequence). The CDR3 totals 14 residues. CDR3 protein: CASSLPGGYNGYTF. CDR3 bases: TGTGCCAGCAGCTTACCAGGGGGCTATAATGGCTACACCTTC.

This chain uses TRBV5-1 with TRBJ1-4, with D uncertain. The CDR3 sequence is 14 residues long. CDR1 and CDR2 (germline): SGHRS, YFSETQ. Trimming left V 3 bases short and J 5 bases short, with 11 bases between. This CDR3 is CASSSDPGNEKLFF. In nucleotides, the CDR3 is TGCGCCAGCAGCTCGGATCCGGGGAATGAAAAACTGTTTTTT.

The rearrangement joins TRBV5-1 to TRBJ2-1; D gene unclear. The CDR3 loop spans 11 amino acids. Germline CDR1 reads SGHRS; CDR2 reads YFSETQ. V lost 0 bases, J lost 10 bases, and 5 bases lay in between. CDR3 sequence reads: CASSLVSEQFF. CDR3 nucleotide sequence: TGCGCCAGCAGCTTGGTGTCAGAGCAGTTCTTC.

This chain uses TRBV5-5 with TRBJ1-2, with 7 bases that match TRBD1. J gave up 6 bases and V 2 bases, and 7 bases lay outside the gene matches. The germline V gene encodes CDR1 SGHKS and CDR2 YYEKEE (reference sequence). This CDR3 has 14 amino acids. The DNA of the CDR3 is TGTGCCAGCAGCTTATTGGACAGGATTAATGGCTACACCTTC. Residues: CASSLLDRINGYTF. Combining the CDR3 with reference TRBV5-5 and TRBJ1-2 gives the whole variable domain DAGVTQSPTHLIKTRGQQVTLRCSPISGHKSVSWYQQVLGQGPQFIFQYYEKEERGRGNFPDRFSARQFPNYSSELNVNALLLGDSALYLCASSLLDRINGYTFGSGTRLTVV.

This chain joins TRBV14 and TRBJ1-6, with a possible D match to TRBD1 (5 bases). The germline V gene encodes CDR1 SGHDN and CDR2 FVKESK. The CDR3 is 15 residues long. V dropped 4 bases and J dropped 6 bases, with 13 bases sitting between them. The CDR3: CASSPSGPINSPLHF. Written as DNA, the CDR3 is TGTGCCAGCAGCCCCTCGGGACCTATTAATTCACCCCTCCACTTT. The full variable domain, rest sourced from reference TRBV14 and TRBJ1-6, is EAGVTQFPSHSVIEKGQTVTLRCDPISGHDNLYWYRRVMGKEIKFLLHFVKESKQDESGMPNNRFLAERTGGTYSTLKVQPAELEDSGVYFCASSPSGPINSPLHFGNGTRLTVT.

This clone was detected once. The J gene is TRBJ1-2, the V gene TRBV6-6; no clear D. CDR1 and CDR2 (germline): MNHNY, SVGAGI (reference sequence). V was cut by 0 bases and J by 4 bases, with 12 bases left in between. CDR3 size: 15 residues. The CDR3 nucleotides read TGTGCCAGCAGTTACTCGGAGACAAGACTCTATGGCTACACCTTC. Residues: CASSYSETRLYGYTF.

The chain links TRBV7-7 to TRBJ2-2; D gene ambiguous. The CDR3 has 16 amino acids. CDR1 is SSHAT and CDR2 is FNYEAQ in the germline V gene (reference sequence). Trimming removed 3 bases from V and 0 bases from J, with 11 bases in between. CDR3 sequence: CASSFTPTPNTGELFF. CDR3 in DNA: TGTGCCAGCAGCTTCACTCCGACCCCGAACACCGGGGAGCTGTTTTTT.

The chain carries TRBV5-1 and TRBJ1-2; tentative D call: TRBD1 (6 bases). Germline V gene lookup returns CDR1 SGHRS and CDR2 YFSETQ. Trimming took off 7 bases at V and 3 bases at J, with 19 bases between the two ends. The CDR3 runs to 15 residues. This CDR3 reads CASRKGQPTDYGYTF. The CDR3 DNA is TGCGCCAGCCGTAAAGGACAGCCTACTGACTATGGCTACACCTTC.

The J gene is TRBJ1-3, the V gene TRBV21-1. TRBV21-1 is classified as a pseudogene. CDR3 size: 18 residues. The CDR3 spells CASSKKIIGGISGNTIYF. The CDR3 nucleotides are TGTGCCAGCAGCAAGAAGATTATCGGAGGAATCTCTGGAAACACCATATATTTT.

This clone was recorded once. The chain is built from TRBV29-1 and TRBJ2-2, with D uncertain. The germline V and J ends were trimmed by 5 bases and 6 bases, with 13 bases remaining between them. CDR3 length: 13 residues. Germline V CDR1 and CDR2: SQVTM, ANQGSEA. The CDR3, as DNA: TGCAGCGTTCTAACAGTAACCCCCGGGGAGCTGTTTTTT. It is translated as CSVLTVTPGELFF.

The chain carries TRBV7-2 and TRBJ1-3, with 8 nucleotides matching TRBD1. Trimming removed 6 bases from V and 3 bases from J; junction bases left unmatched: 4. CDR1 and CDR2 (germline): SGHTA, FQGNSA. There are 14 residues in the CDR3. This CDR3 is CASSYDRGGNTIYF. The DNA for the CDR3 is TGTGCCAGCAGTTACGACAGGGGTGGAAACACCATATATTTT.

This clone was detected once. The chain carries TRBV15 and TRBJ2-5; no definite D call. V shed 5 bases and J shed 5 bases, with 12 bases lying between them. Germline CDR1 and CDR2: LNHNV and YYDKDF (reference sequence). The CDR3 consists of 13 residues. The CDR3 bases are TGTGCCACCAGCGTCTACCCCCCCGAGACCCAGTACTTC. It specifies CATSVYPPETQYF.

This chain connects TRBV2 to TRBJ2-5; no reliable D call. CDR1 and CDR2 (germline): SNHLY, FYNNEI. V lost 9 bases, J lost 5 bases, and 13 bases lay in between. The CDR3 extends over 12 amino acids. Written as DNA, the CDR3 is TGTGCCAGTTCGGAGTTGCCGGAGACCCAGTACTTC. It translates to CASSELPETQYF.

The J gene is TRBJ1-2, the V gene TRBV27, with D tentatively TRBD1 (5 bases). CDR1 MNHEY and CDR2 SMNVEV come from the germline V gene (reference sequence). CDR3 length equals 14 residues. V was shortened by 1 base and J by 6 bases, with 12 bases between the two germline ends. The CDR3 DNA is TGTGCCAGCAGTTTATATGGGGGGAGGAATGGCTACACCTTC. Amino acids: CASSLYGGRNGYTF.

This chain uses TRBV5-6 with TRBJ2-7; D unclear. The CDR3 is 17 amino acids. V lost 1 base and J lost 1, with 18 bases in between. Germline V gene data show CDR1 as SGHDT and CDR2 as YYEEEE. The CDR3 DNA reads TGTGCCAGCAGCTTGACGGCCCTCGTGCGCCGTTCCTACGAGCAGTACTTC. Translating it yields CASSLTALVRRSYEQYF.

The chain has TRBV7-2 and TRBJ1-3, with D hard to call. The CDR3 length is 14 residues. Trimming left V 3 bases short and J 3 bases short, with 9 bases between. Germline assignment: CDR1 SGHTA and CDR2 FQGNSA. The CDR3 is CASSFVAVGNTIYF. The CDR3 nucleotides are TGTGCCAGCAGCTTTGTCGCAGTTGGAAACACCATATATTTT.

The V gene is TRBV2, the J gene TRBJ1-5; 7 bases line up with TRBD1. CDR3 length equals 17 residues. The ends lost 0 bases at V and 4 bases at J; junction bases unmatched: 9. From germline, CDR1 is SNHLY and CDR2 FYNNEI. CDR3 sequence reads: CASSEALGTDINQPQHF. The CDR3 DNA sequence: TGTGCCAGCAGTGAAGCGCTTGGGACAGACATTAATCAGCCCCAGCATTTT.

V usage is TRBV18 and J usage is TRBJ1-1, with D unresolved. The germline CDR1 and CDR2 sequences are KGHSH and LQKENI. V lost 6 bases to trimming and J lost 1 base, with 15 bases between them. The CDR3 has 15 residues. CDR3 in DNA: TGTGCCAGCTCCCCGGAAGACAATCCGAACACTGAAGCTTTCTTT. Residues: CASSPEDNPNTEAFF.

The J gene is TRBJ1-1, the V gene TRBV11-3; D not certain. Trimming pared 2 bases from V and 4 bases from J, leaving 8 bases between. The CDR3 has 13 amino acids. The germline CDR1 and CDR2 sequences are SGHNT and YENEEA. In DNA, the CDR3 is TGTGCCAGCAGCTTACTGGTTGGCACTGAAGCTTTCTTT. This codes for CASSLLVGTEAFF.

V and J are TRBV11-2 and TRBJ1-1; D ambiguous. CDR3 length: 12 residues. Trimming took 7 bases from V and 4 from J, leaving 10 bases between them. Germline CDR1 and CDR2: SGHAT and FQNNGV. The CDR3 region is CASNEGGTEAFF. CDR3 coding DNA: TGTGCCAGCAATGAGGGTGGCACTGAAGCTTTCTTT.